This TCR beta chain was observed in a study of vaccination and CD4 T cells after COVID-19. Study in general: The study drew post-COVID samples a median 101 days after diagnosis (range 35 to 161). No peptide, an HIV-1 Nef pool, or a CEFX pool was what each control culture received.

Study-wide points: Median SARS-CoV-2-reactive clonotype numbers rose nonsignificantly, roughly 20 to 40.

With the Oncomine TCR Beta short-read assay, DNA from cultured CD4+ T cells was sequenced. In TCRdb, the PCR reads were re-called with MiXCR into one record per CDR3 protein. Among thousands of distinct CDR3 sequences listed, roughly 31% were seen once. V was clipped by 7 bases and J by 7 bases; unmatched bases: 8. Germline V gene data show CDR1 as SQVTM and CDR2 as ANQGSEA. This CDR3 contains 12 residues. Treatment specified: approximately 9-day PBMC culture with coronavirus spike peptide pools or control peptides (ViraFEST assay). For this clonotype: Its specificity is unknown.

The rearrangement links TRBV29-1 to TRBJ1-2, with 8 bases matching TRBD1. Sequenced sample: CD4+ T cells from blood, cultured in vitro. The TCR originated in a human donor who had recovered from COVID-19. CDR3 sequence: CSGRQGSGGYTF. As DNA, the CDR3 is TGCAGCGGACGACAGGGGAGCGGTGGCTACACCTTC.